Following are 20 T cell receptor beta chains from one sample sequenced in a study of T cell responses to AZD1222 COVID-19 vaccine. Clones were read by immunoSEQ multiplex PCR, and TCRdb kept only the in-frame ones, dropping some. The table includes over 150,000 clones, 90% to 95% detected once. The material sequenced was peripheral blood, taken 28 days after the second dose of the MenACWY control vaccine. All receptors come from an adult who received the MenACWY meningococcal vaccine as a control.

The table lists this clone with a count of one. This rearrangement joins TRBV19 to TRBJ1-4; D ambiguous. From germline, CDR1 is LNHDA and CDR2 SQIVND (reference sequence). V was clipped by 1 base and J by 8 bases, with 14 bases between them. This CDR3 comprises 15 residues. Here the CDR3 DNA reads TGTGCCAGTAGTATAGTTGGTGCGGTGGGGGAAAAACTGTTTTTT. Its translation is CASSIVGAVGEKLFF.

The CDR3 DNA follows: TGTGCCAGCAGCCTTCGGGGTAGGAATGAAAAACTGTTTTTT. The encoded protein is CASSLRGRNEKLFF. V is TRBV3-1 (or the pseudogene TRBV3-2) and J is TRBJ1-4; no firm D call. The CDR3 totals 14 residues. Germline CDR1 reads LGHDT; CDR2 reads YNNKEL (reference sequence). V lost 4 bases, J lost 5 bases, and 11 bases lay in between.

The gene calls are TRBV5-1 and TRBJ1-6; the match to TRBD1 covers 7 bases. With V trimmed by 0 bases and J by 9 bases, 9 bases remained unmatched. The CDR3 consists of 16 residues. Germline CDR1 SGHRS, CDR2 YFSETQ. The CDR3 DNA reads as TGCGCCAGCAGCTTGGGGCAGGGGGGGAACGGTTCACCCCTCCACTTT. Residues: CASSLGQGGNGSPLHF.

This chain connects TRBV6-4 to TRBJ2-5; 8 bases map to TRBD1. J was trimmed by 5 bases and V by 3 bases; bases with no gene match: 8. From germline, CDR1 is MRHNA and CDR2 SNTAGT. CDR3 length: 15 amino acids. As DNA, the CDR3 is TGTGCCAGCAGTGAGAATCAGGGGGCCTATGAGACCCAGTACTTC. Its translation: CASSENQGAYETQYF.

This sequence joins TRBV4-1 and TRBJ1-4; TRBD1 might be the D (5 bases). This CDR3 spans 16 amino acids. Germline CDR1 is MGHRA and CDR2 is YSYEKL. Trimming took 0 bases from V and 8 from J, leaving 16 bases between them. The CDR3, as DNA: TGCGCCAGCAGCCAAGACGCGGGGCCCTGGACCGAAAAACTGTTTTTT. It yields the protein CASSQDAGPWTEKLFF.

The gene calls are TRBV6-5 and TRBJ2-5, with D unclear. The CDR3 contains 12 residues. The V gene's germline CDR1 is MNHEY and CDR2 SVGAGI. V was pared by 7 bases and J by 5 bases, with 11 bases between. The CDR3 sequence is CASTRVMETQYF. Here the CDR3 DNA reads TGTGCCAGCACCCGGGTCATGGAGACCCAGTACTTC.

The J gene is TRBJ1-2, the V gene TRBV28; D gene unclear. This CDR3 has 12 amino acids. The germline V gene has CDR1 MDHEN and CDR2 SYDVKM. Trimming took off 5 bases at V and 4 bases at J, with 8 bases between the two ends. The DNA of the CDR3 is TGTGCCAGCAGTCCTCAGTCCTATGGCTACACCTTC. This gives the protein CASSPQSYGYTF.

This chain joins TRBV13 and TRBJ1-6, with 11 bases fitting TRBD1. The CDR3 length is 14 residues. Germline V gene data show CDR1 as PRHDT and CDR2 as FYEKMQ (reference sequence). V shed 6 bases and J 7 bases; nucleotides not matched to a gene: 2. The CDR3 sequence: CASRRTGGNSPLHF. The CDR3 bases are TGTGCCAGCAGACGGACAGGGGGCAATTCACCCCTCCACTTT.

The rearrangement links TRBV7-8 to TRBJ1-1, with 7 bases lining up with TRBD1. The CDR3 extends over 12 amino acids. Trimming removed 2 bases from V and 8 bases from J; junction bases left unmatched: 2. Germline CDR1 and CDR2: SGHVS and FQNEAQ. CDR3 sequence (DNA): TGTGCCAGCAGCTTACGGACAGGAGAAGCTTTCTTT. Translating gives CASSLRTGEAFF.

This sequence joins TRBV6-5 and TRBJ2-2, with D maybe TRBD1 (6 bases). This CDR3 spans 15 amino acids. The germline CDR1 and CDR2 sequences are MNHEY and SVGAGI. V lost 5 bases, J lost 5 bases, and 15 bases lay in between. DNA of the CDR3: TGTGCCAGCAGTCCTGGACAGATTGGAACCGGGGAGCTGTTTTTT. This translates into CASSPGQIGTGELFF.

This chain uses TRBV5-1 with TRBJ2-5; 10 nucleotides align to TRBD2. The CDR3 totals 16 residues. Trimming removed 4 bases from V and 1 base from J; junction bases left unmatched: 7. Germline V gene data show CDR1 as SGHRS and CDR2 as YFSETQ. The CDR3 DNA sequence: TGCGCCAGCAGCCGCACTAGCGGGGCGTCCCAAGAGACCCAGTACTTC. Translation gives CASSRTSGASQETQYF.

The chain has TRBV3-1 (or the pseudogene TRBV3-2) and TRBJ2-7, with D unclear. The CDR3 extends over 14 amino acids. The ends were cut back, 1 base at V and 2 bases at J, with 9 bases in the middle. Germline CDR1 reads LGHDT; CDR2 reads YNNKEL (reference sequence). The CDR3 DNA reads TGTGCCAGCAGCCAAGGGGCTGCCGCCTACGAGCAGTACTTC. Its protein is CASSQGAAAYEQYF.

The chain uses TRBV27 and TRBJ2-5, with D perhaps TRBD1 (5 bases). This CDR3 is 14 amino acids long. CDR1 and CDR2 (germline): MNHEY, SMNVEV (reference sequence). The germline V and J ends were trimmed by 2 bases and 5 bases, with 12 bases remaining between them. CDR3 sequence: CASSLAGNMETQYF. The CDR3 bases are TGTGCCAGCAGTTTAGCAGGGAATATGGAGACCCAGTACTTC.

The V call is TRBV3-1 (or the pseudogene TRBV3-2), the J call TRBJ1-5; TRBD1 matches 10 bases. The germline V gene encodes CDR1 LGHDT and CDR2 YNNKEL (reference sequence). Trimming removed 5 bases from V and 1 base from J; junction bases left unmatched: 14. The length of the CDR3 is 19 residues. CDR3: CASSSTRDRGTGSNQPQHF. The DNA of the CDR3 is TGTGCCAGCAGCAGTACCCGGGACAGGGGAACCGGGAGCAATCAGCCCCAGCATTTT.

V gene TRBV2 combines with J gene TRBJ2-7; 9 nucleotides match TRBD1. Germline assignment: CDR1 SNHLY and CDR2 FYNNEI. Trimming at V came to 5 bases and at J to 2 bases, leaving 7 bases not matched to a gene. The CDR3 length is 15 residues. As DNA, the CDR3 is TGTGCCAGCAGTTTGGACAGGGGCCTTACCTACGAGCAGTACTTC. Translating it yields CASSLDRGLTYEQYF.

The chain recombines TRBV3-1 (or the pseudogene TRBV3-2) with TRBJ2-7; D gene uncertain. The length of the CDR3 is 12 residues. CDR1 LGHDT and CDR2 YNNKEL come from the germline V gene (reference sequence). V was pared by 2 bases and J by 5 bases, with 7 bases between. CDR3 protein: CASSQLGNEQYF. The CDR3 DNA reads TGTGCCAGCAGCCAATTAGGGAACGAGCAGTACTTC.

This chain uses TRBV28 with TRBJ1-2, with a possible D match to TRBD1 (5 bases). The CDR3 contains 15 residues. Trimming took 5 bases from V and 5 from J, leaving 18 bases between them. Germline CDR1 reads MDHEN; CDR2 reads SYDVKM. The CDR3, as DNA: TGTGCCAGCAGTAGGAAAAAGGGGAGAGGATATGGCTACACCTTC. Protein product: CASSRKKGRGYGYTF.

The V call is TRBV6-2 or TRBV6-3, the J call TRBJ1-1, with D possibly matching TRBD1 (6 bases). The CDR3 is made up of 13 amino acids. Germline-derived CDR1 and CDR2 are MNHEY and SVGEGT. The germline V and J ends were trimmed by 6 bases and 11 bases, with 19 bases remaining between them. The CDR3, as DNA: TGTGCCAGCAGCCCGGCCGGAGCAGGGGACGCTTTCTTT. Translation gives CASSPAGAGDAFF.

The CDR3 DNA is TGCAGCGTTGCTACCAATAGGCGGTACACTGAAGCTTTCTTT. Translated, it gives CSVATNRRYTEAFF. The chain has TRBV29-1 and TRBJ1-1; D not certain. Germline V gene data show CDR1 as SQVTM and CDR2 as ANQGSEA. V was pared by 4 bases and J by 3 bases, with 15 bases between. The CDR3 is 14 amino acids.

J is TRBJ2-7 and V is TRBV4-1, with 11 bases fitting TRBD2. The ends lost 2 bases at V and 4 bases at J; junction bases unmatched: 10. Germline CDR1 MGHRA, CDR2 YSYEKL. The CDR3 has 17 amino acids. The CDR3 coding sequence is TGCGCCAGCAGCCAAACCCCCGCTAGCGGGGGGATTTACGAGCAGTACTTC. It yields the protein CASSQTPASGGIYEQYF.